The 9 T cell receptor beta chains presented below share a single source sample, sequenced in a study of long-term antiretroviral therapy in people with HIV. Version v3.0 of the immunoSEQ assay ran at survey level. Profiling relied on immunoSEQ multiplex PCR, and the TCRdb table lists in-frame clones only, not all of them. The sample includes 45,000 or so clones, 90% to 95% seen only once; the top ten take 2.7%. Sequencing was performed on unsorted PBMCs, taken 3.7 years after starting antiretroviral therapy. The origin of the receptors is a woman in her fifties or sixties with HIV.

V is TRBV6-1 and J is TRBJ2-2; D not certain. CDR3 length: 13 residues. Germline CDR1 is MNHNS and CDR2 is SASEGT. Trimming removed 7 bases at V and 3 bases at J, with 9 bases between. CDR3 nucleotides: TGTGCCAGCAAGATCGAGTACACCGGGGAGCTGTTTTTT. This codes for CASKIEYTGELFF.

The V gene is TRBV18, the J gene TRBJ1-1; D is perhaps TRBD1 (6 bases). V dropped 3 bases and J dropped 3 bases, with 8 bases sitting between them. The CDR3 runs to 13 residues. Germline assignment: CDR1 KGHSH and CDR2 LQKENI. CDR3 nucleotide sequence: TGTGCCAGCTCACCGAACAGGGACACTGAAGCTTTCTTT. Translation: CASSPNRDTEAFF.

This clone appeared once. V usage is TRBV7-2 and J usage is TRBJ2-4; no definite D call. Trimming cost V 6 bases and J 2 bases, with 14 bases left between them. In germline, CDR1 is SGHTA, CDR2 FQGNSA. The CDR3 consists of 15 residues. CDR3 DNA sequence: TGTGCCAGCAGTCTGCAGGACGGTCCCAAAAACATTCAGTACTTC. The encoded protein is CASSLQDGPKNIQYF.

This clone appeared a few times. The chain links TRBV7-3 to TRBJ1-6, with 9 nucleotides matching TRBD1. V was pared by 0 bases and J by 9 bases, with 6 bases of the junction left unmatched. The CDR3 covers 16 residues. In germline, CDR1 is SGHTA, CDR2 FQGTGA. The CDR3 DNA reads as TGTGCCAGCAGCTTAACGGGGGACAGGGTACGTTCACCCCTCCACTTT. It is translated as CASSLTGDRVRSPLHF.

The V gene is TRBV19, the J gene TRBJ2-1; 7 positions match TRBD1. The V segment lost 6 bases and the J segment 8 bases; nucleotides outside the gene matches: 16. The germline V gene encodes CDR1 LNHDA and CDR2 SQIVND (reference sequence). The CDR3 spans 16 residues. The CDR3 sequence is CASSEITGVGSDEQFF. The CDR3 DNA reads TGTGCCAGTAGCGAAATTACAGGGGTTGGTAGCGATGAGCAGTTCTTC.

The V call is TRBV7-9, the J call TRBJ2-7, with no clear D. CDR3 length: 14 residues. From germline, CDR1 is SEHNR and CDR2 FQNEAQ (reference sequence). The ends were cut back, 7 bases at V and 7 bases at J, with 20 bases in the middle. This chain's CDR3 is CASTFLTLGGEQYF. In nucleotides, the CDR3 is TGTGCCAGCACTTTTCTGACCTTGGGTGGTGAGCAGTACTTC.

The chain recombines TRBV30 with TRBJ2-7, with TRBD1 identical over 8 bases. The V segment lost 0 bases and the J segment 6 bases; nucleotides outside the gene matches: 10. Germline assignment: CDR1 GTSNPN and CDR2 SVGIG (reference sequence). CDR3 length: 15 residues. CDR3 sequence reads: CAWSVGTGHLVEQYF. CDR3 DNA: TGTGCCTGGAGTGTTGGGACAGGTCACTTAGTCGAGCAGTACTTC.

V gene TRBV7-9 combines with J gene TRBJ1-2; unclear D gene. V was clipped by 1 base and J by 5 bases, with 8 bases between them. Germline loops: CDR1 SEHNR, CDR2 FQNEAQ (reference sequence). The CDR3 consists of 13 residues. The CDR3 DNA sequence: TGTGCCAGCAGCTTAGGGTCGGGATATGGCTACACCTTC. Its translation: CASSLGSGYGYTF.

The V call is TRBV7-2, the J call TRBJ2-3; D remains ambiguous. The V end lost 5 bases, the J end lost 8 bases, and 11 bases lay between the germline ends. Germline values: CDR1 SGHTA, CDR2 FQGNSA. The CDR3 covers 12 residues. The CDR3 DNA sequence: TGTGCCAGCAGCCCCTCTGTGGGTACGCAGTATTTT. Its translation: CASSPSVGTQYF.